The T cell receptor beta chain under discussion was sequenced for a study of shared clonotypes between healthy human individuals. The table came from immunoSEQ multiplex PCR; TCRdb's copy has only in-frame clones and leaves some out. This sample yields about 1 million clones, of which more than 65% are seen a single time; approximately 1.5% belongs to the top ten. This CDR3 spans 14 amino acids. With 2 bases removed from V and 6 bases from J, the gap between germline ends came to 14 bases. Germline V CDR1 and CDR2: GTSNPN, SVGIG (reference sequence). A split of CD4+ cells into CD45RA+ naive and CD45RA-negative memory subsets was performed.

The sequenced sample was memory CD4+ T cells sorted from blood. Subset reported: CD45RA-negative fraction. The chain has TRBV30 and TRBJ1-3, with D perhaps TRBD1 (6 bases). This TCR came from a young man in good health. This chain's CDR3 is CAWSRAGGANTIYF. The CDR3 region has the DNA TGTGCCTGGAGTCGGGCGGGGGGGGCAAACACCATATATTTT.